This entry lists 4 T cell receptor beta chains sequenced from one sample in a study of T cell responses to AZD1222 COVID-19 vaccine. Generated by immunoSEQ multiplex PCR, the TCRdb table keeps only in-frame clones and is missing some. The repertoire holds fewer than 200,000 clones, with almost 90% as singletons. The sample here was peripheral blood, taken on day 0 of AZD1222 vaccination. Receptor source: an adult in good health.

A few counts support this clone. The chain employs TRBV6-4 and TRBJ2-3, with D maybe TRBD1 (6 bases). The CDR3 length is 15 residues. V was pared by 3 bases and J by 2 bases, with 12 bases between. Germline V lookup: CDR1 MRHNA, CDR2 SNTAGT. The chain's CDR3 is CASSERQGHTDTQYF. CDR3 in DNA: TGTGCCAGCAGTGAGAGGCAGGGACACACAGATACGCAGTATTTT.

J is TRBJ2-2 and V is TRBV10-3; 9 bases map to TRBD1. Trimming at V came to 6 bases and at J to 7 bases, leaving 9 bases not matched to a gene. CDR1 is ENHRY and CDR2 is SYGVKD in the germline V gene. This CDR3 is built from 15 residues. CDR3 protein: CAIRKQGAIIGELFF. In nucleotides, the CDR3 is TGTGCCATCAGGAAACAGGGGGCTATAATCGGGGAGCTGTTTTTT.

The J gene is TRBJ2-1, the V gene TRBV4-2; 13 bases agree with TRBD2. This CDR3 has 20 residues. J was trimmed by 1 base and V by 4 bases; bases with no gene match: 13. From germline, CDR1 is LGHNA and CDR2 YNFKEQ. This CDR3 is CASSLQARTSGRVSYNEQFF. In nucleotides, the CDR3 is TGTGCCAGCAGCCTACAAGCTAGGACTAGCGGGAGAGTTTCCTACAATGAGCAGTTCTTC.

A single count supports this clone. The V and J genes are TRBV30 and TRBJ1-3; 7 bases align to TRBD1. Unmatched junction bases numbered 12, after V lost 3 bases and J lost 4 bases. From germline, CDR1 is GTSNPN and CDR2 SVGIG (reference sequence). This CDR3 comprises 16 residues. In DNA, the CDR3 is TGTGCCTGGAGGGGGACGGGACAGTTCGCCGGAAACACCATATATTTT. Its protein product is CAWRGTGQFAGNTIYF.